These 16 T cell receptor beta chains were all obtained from the same sample, sequenced in a study of CD8+ T cells in alopecia areata listed by TCRdb under 2018. The meaning of the sample's time point label: baseline before oral tofacitinib. Lesional scalp punch biopsies and peripheral blood were collected from alopecia areata patients. Library creation used the immunoSEQ multiplex PCR assay. RNA was extracted from all samples and reverse transcribed into cDNA, which served as template for TCR sequencing. TCRdb retrieved this table from immuneACCESS and kept in-frame rearrangements only. Not all clones are present; in checked studies, unresolved V genes account for under half, and no reason is known for the remainder. The table for this sample lists 6,500 to 9,000 clones; less than 70% of them were counted only once. The ten largest clones capture over 10% of the sample. The material was skin, obtained at week 0. The source is a human donor with alopecia areata.

This clone has only a few counts. The chain combines TRBV30 with TRBJ1-2, with D possibly being TRBD1 (6 bases). Germline-derived CDR1 and CDR2 are GTSNPN and SVGIG (reference sequence). Trimming took 1 base from V and 3 from J, leaving 12 bases between them. The CDR3 has 14 amino acids. CDR3 in DNA: TGTGCCTGGAGTGCAGTACAGGGCTACTATGGCTACACCTTC. As protein: CAWSAVQGYYGYTF.

The chain joins TRBV15 to TRBJ2-7, with D possibly TRBD2 on 7 matching bases. V was cut by 0 bases and J by 3 bases, with 15 bases left in between. CDR1 is LNHNV, CDR2 YYDKDF, per germline (reference sequence). This CDR3 is 16 amino acids long. This CDR3 reads CATSRDLGGLDYEQYF. As DNA, the CDR3 is TGTGCCACCAGCAGAGACTTGGGGGGGCTCGACTACGAGCAGTACTTC.

This chain uses TRBV7-2 with TRBJ2-7, with 8 bases lining up with TRBD2. The V segment lost 5 bases and the J segment 3 bases; nucleotides outside the gene matches: 9. The germline V gene has CDR1 SGHTA and CDR2 FQGNSA. The CDR3 is 15 residues long. In DNA, the CDR3 is TGTGCCAGCAGCAACCGCGGTAGCGGGATCTACGAGCAGTACTTC. Its translation: CASSNRGSGIYEQYF.

This chain uses TRBV5-1 with TRBJ1-1, with 10 bases that match TRBD1. The CDR3 consists of 15 residues. Germline V gene data show CDR1 as SGHRS and CDR2 as YFSETQ. The V gene end was trimmed by 4 bases and the J gene end by 7 bases; junction bases not matched to a gene: 10. The CDR3 nucleotides read TGCGCCAGCAGCCCGTATCCGACAGGGGGCTTTGAAGCTTTCTTT. This sequence encodes CASSPYPTGGFEAFF.

The sample holds a few counts of this clone. This chain uses TRBV4-1 with TRBJ2-5; TRBD1 agrees at 7 bases. The germline V gene encodes CDR1 MGHRA and CDR2 YSYEKL. Losses at the gene ends were 4 bases for V and 0 bases for J; bases not matched to a gene: 8. The CDR3 loop spans 16 amino acids. CDR3 bases: TGCGCCAGCAGCCCCCGACAGGGCTGGTACCAAGAGACCCAGTACTTC. Its protein is CASSPRQGWYQETQYF.

V gene TRBV28 combines with J gene TRBJ2-7; D remains ambiguous. Germline CDR1 MDHEN, CDR2 SYDVKM. This CDR3 has 14 residues. V lost 8 bases, J lost 4 bases, and 18 bases lay in between. This CDR3 reads CASLASHRPYEQYF. CDR3 DNA sequence: TGTGCCAGCTTGGCCTCCCACCGGCCTTACGAGCAGTACTTC. The variable domain in full, completed from reference TRBV28 and TRBJ2-7, reads DVKVTQSSRYLVKRTGEKVFLECVQDMDHENMFWYRQDPGLGLRLIYFSYDVKMKEKGDIPEGYSVSREKKERFSLILESASTNQTSMYLCASLASHRPYEQYFGPGTRLTVT.

The V call is TRBV5-7, the J call TRBJ2-3; D call uncertain. TRBV5-7 qualifies as an ORF whose function is uncertain. CDR3 size: 16 residues. Trimming took 4 bases from V and 5 from J, leaving 20 bases between them. CDR3 residues: CASSLYGREEKDTQYF. The CDR3 bases are TGTGCCAGCAGCCTATACGGAAGGGAAGAAAAAGATACGCAGTATTTT.

This rearrangement joins TRBV7-8 to TRBJ2-7; D may be TRBD2 (5 bases). The germline CDR1 and CDR2 sequences are SGHVS and FQNEAQ. Trimming took off 3 bases at V and 2 bases at J, with 11 bases between the two ends. The CDR3 covers 14 residues. This CDR3 is CASSLEAAPYEQYF. CDR3 nucleotides: TGTGCCAGCAGCTTGGAGGCAGCACCCTACGAGCAGTACTTC.

By its share, this clone is medium-sized. The chain couples TRBV18 to TRBJ2-2; D is unclear. From germline, CDR1 is KGHSH and CDR2 LQKENI. The CDR3 totals 16 residues. V lost 2 bases, J lost 2 bases, and 12 bases lay in between. The CDR3 loop reads CASSPIGRQNTGELFF. The CDR3 DNA sequence: TGTGCCAGCTCACCAATCGGACGCCAAAACACCGGGGAGCTGTTTTTT.

V and J are TRBV6-6 and TRBJ2-5; no definite D call. CDR3 size: 15 residues. V shed 0 bases and J shed 11 bases, with 19 bases lying between them. Looked up from germline, CDR1 is MNHNY and CDR2 is SVGAGI (reference sequence). The CDR3 protein is CASSYSGGYSYGQYF. CDR3 DNA: TGTGCCAGCAGTTACTCCGGCGGATATTCCTACGGGCAGTACTTC.

The chain combines TRBV6-1 with TRBJ1-5, with TRBD1 matching over 9 bases. The CDR3 loop spans 17 amino acids. The germline gives CDR1 MNHNS, CDR2 SASEGT. Trimming at V came to 2 bases and at J to 4 bases, leaving 9 bases not matched to a gene. CDR3 sequence: CASSELKGTGSNQPQHF. Written as DNA, the CDR3 is TGTGCCAGCAGTGAATTAAAGGGGACAGGGTCTAATCAGCCCCAGCATTTT.

This clone came up a few times. V is TRBV9 and J is TRBJ2-7; the D is unclear. V gave up 0 bases and J gave up 5 bases, with 15 bases separating them. The CDR3 has 15 amino acids. The germline CDR1 and CDR2 sequences are SGDLS and YYNGEE. The CDR3 loop reads CASSVGVRAFDEQYF. In nucleotides, the CDR3 is TGTGCCAGCAGCGTAGGGGTCAGAGCCTTTGACGAGCAGTACTTC.

The rearrangement links TRBV5-4 to TRBJ2-1, with a tentative D call TRBD1 (5 bases). CDR3 size: 18 residues. Trimming removed 3 bases from V and 7 bases from J, with 26 bases in between. CDR1 is SGHNT, CDR2 YYREEE, per germline (reference sequence). CDR3 residues: CASSSLSGSSSRANEQFF. In DNA form, the CDR3 reads TGTGCCAGCAGCTCCTTGTCCGGCAGTTCCAGCAGGGCGAATGAGCAGTTCTTC.

The CDR3 sequence is CASSVRLAENTGELFF. In DNA, the CDR3 is TGTGCCAGCAGCGTGAGACTAGCGGAGAACACCGGGGAGCTGTTTTTT. The V call is TRBV9, the J call TRBJ2-2, with 9 bases aligning to TRBD2. The CDR3 runs to 16 residues. Germline values: CDR1 SGDLS, CDR2 YYNGEE. The junction had 3 bases not matched to a gene; V was cut back by 2 bases and J by 1 base. Based on the CDR3 plus reference TRBV9 and TRBJ2-2, the full variable domain is DSGVTQTPKHLITATGQRVTLRCSPRSGDLSVYWYQQSLDQGLQFLIQYYNGEERAKGNILERFSAQQFPDLHSELNLSSLELGDSALYFCASSVRLAENTGELFFGEGSRLTVL.

The chain links TRBV4-1 to TRBJ2-7, with 9 bases that match TRBD1. The CDR3 extends over 14 amino acids. The germline gives CDR1 MGHRA, CDR2 YSYEKL. J was trimmed by 3 bases and V by 5 bases; bases with no gene match: 5. CDR3 in DNA: TGCGCCAGCAGCGCCCCGGGACAGGGCTACGAGCAGTACTTC. This translates into CASSAPGQGYEQYF.

The gene calls are TRBV9 and TRBJ2-1; a possible D gene is TRBD1 (6 bases). The germline CDR1 and CDR2 sequences are SGDLS and YYNGEE. The CDR3 length is 16 residues. V was pared by 0 bases and J by 9 bases, with 19 bases between. The CDR3 region has the DNA TGTGCCAGCAGCGTAGGGGACAACCAATACCCTCTTGAGCAGTTCTTC. Encoded protein: CASSVGDNQYPLEQFF.